This record looks at one T cell receptor beta chain sequence and its context. Its specificity is unknown. The study profiled TCR beta VDJ and CDR3 using genomic DNA as template. TCRdb reprocessed the reads via MiXCR and lists one record per CDR3 protein. The sample consists of about 160,000 distinct CDR3 sequences, around 45% of them appearing once. V lost 5 bases, J lost 3 bases, and 5 bases stayed unmatched. This CDR3 has 15 amino acids. Germline lookup yields CDR1 MGHDK and CDR2 SYGVNS. These data originate in a study of CD8+CD57+ T cells in acquired aplastic anemia. Study summary: The study obtained an average of approximately 3 ug of DNA from sorted CD4+ and CD8+ cells. An average of about 11 million reads for CD4+ cells was obtained from healthy donors.

Overall study findings and caveats: Significance was not reached for CD8+ Simpson's diversity between patients and controls. Patients and controls turned out to have twenty-nine CD8+ CDR3 sequences in common.

The sequence was collected from a human donor in good health. Material for sequencing was sorted CD4+, CD8+, or CD8+CD57+ T cells (not recorded which) from PBMCs. The V and J genes are TRBV25-1 and TRBJ2-7; 12 nucleotides agree with TRBD2. The CDR3: CASSPGLAGYYEQYF. In DNA, the CDR3 is TGTGCCAGCAGTCCTGGACTAGCGGGGTACTACGAGCAGTACTTC.